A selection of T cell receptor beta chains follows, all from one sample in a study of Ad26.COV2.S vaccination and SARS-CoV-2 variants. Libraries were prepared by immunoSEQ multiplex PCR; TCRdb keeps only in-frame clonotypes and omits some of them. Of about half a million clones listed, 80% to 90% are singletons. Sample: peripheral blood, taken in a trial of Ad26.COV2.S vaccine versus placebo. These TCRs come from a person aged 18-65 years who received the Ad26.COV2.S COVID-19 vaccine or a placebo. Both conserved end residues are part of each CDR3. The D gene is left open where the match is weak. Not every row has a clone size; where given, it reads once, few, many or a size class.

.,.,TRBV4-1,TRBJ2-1,TGCGCCAGCAGCCAGGGTCTAGCTATCCATGAGCAGTTCTTC,CASSQGLAIHEQFF
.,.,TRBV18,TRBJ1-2,TGTGCCAGCTCACCGGATTCCCCAGGCCCTAACTATGGCTACACCTTC,CASSPDSPGPNYGYTF
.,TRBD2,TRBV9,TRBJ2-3,TGTGCCAGCAGCGTAGGGAGGACTAGCGACTATACGCAGTATTTT,CASSVGRTSDYTQYF
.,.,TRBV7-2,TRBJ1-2,TGTGCCAGCAACCCGGGGGCATCCACGAACTATGGCTACACCTTC,CASNPGASTNYGYTF
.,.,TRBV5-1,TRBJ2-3,TGCGCCAGCAGCTTGGTAGTAGCGAGCCCAGATACGCAGTATTTT,CASSLVVASPDTQYF
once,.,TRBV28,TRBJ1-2,TGTGCCAGCAGTTTATCAGTTTCGGGAGGCGCCGGTGGCTACACCTTC,CASSLSVSGGAGGYTF
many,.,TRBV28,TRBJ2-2,TGTGCCAGCAGTGGGGAGTCAGTCACCGGGGAGCTGTTTTTT,CASSGESVTGELFF
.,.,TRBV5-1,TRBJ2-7,TGCGCCAGCAGCGACCGGACTGGGAGCTCCTACGAGCAGTACTTC,CASSDRTGSSYEQYF
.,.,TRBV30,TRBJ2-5,TGTGCCTGGAGTGTACTATTGGAGACCCAGTACTTC,CAWSVLLETQYF
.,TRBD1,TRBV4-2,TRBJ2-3,TGTGCCAGCAGCCAAGGGGCAGGGACAGGGCCCCGGACTGTGGGAGATACGCAGTATTTT,CASSQGAGTGPRTVGDTQYF
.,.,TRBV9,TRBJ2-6,TGTGCCAGCAGTGCCAGGAAGTCTGGGGCCAACGTCCTGACTTTC,CASSARKSGANVLTF
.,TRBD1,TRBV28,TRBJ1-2,TGTGCCAGCAGTAAAACGGACAGGGGGACTAACTATGGCTACACCTTC,CASSKTDRGTNYGYTF
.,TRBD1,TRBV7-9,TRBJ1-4,TGTGCCAGCAGCTTAGTGGCAGGGGGTGAAAAACTGTTTTTT,CASSLVAGGEKLFF
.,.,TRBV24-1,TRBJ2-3,TGTGCCACCAGTCAGGGTCCAGATACGCAGTATTTT,CATSQGPDTQYF
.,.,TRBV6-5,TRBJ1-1,TGTGCCAGCAGTTACTCGGGGGCACGAAAGAACACTGAAGCTTTCTTT,CASSYSGARKNTEAFF
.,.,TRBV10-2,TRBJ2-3,TGCGCCAGCAGTGACCCTACAGGGTTGCCTAGCACAGATACGCAGTATTTT,CASSDPTGLPSTDTQYF
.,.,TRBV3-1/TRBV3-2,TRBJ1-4,TGTGCCAGCAGGCTTGGGGCAGGCAATGAAAAACTGTTTTTT,CASRLGAGNEKLFF
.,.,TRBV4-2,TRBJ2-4,TGTGCCAGCAGCCAAGACGGATTAGCCAAAAACATTCAGTACTTC,CASSQDGLAKNIQYF
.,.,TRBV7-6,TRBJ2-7,TGTGCCAGCAGCTCGGGGTCTACCTACGAGCAGTACTTC,CASSSGSTYEQYF
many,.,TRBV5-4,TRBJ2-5,TGTGCCAGCAGCTTTGGGGGGACTGGAGAGACCCAGTACTTC,CASSFGGTGETQYF
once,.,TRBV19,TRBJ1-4,TGTGCCAGTAGTACCCGACAGCCTAATGAAAAACTGTTTTTT,CASSTRQPNEKLFF
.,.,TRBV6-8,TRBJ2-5,TGTGCCAGCACCATGGTGCTTGGACGAGAGCCCCAGTACTTC,CASTMVLGREPQYF
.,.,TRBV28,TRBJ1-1,TGTGCCAGCAGCCCTCGACAGGAGGGAGCTTTCTTT,CASSPRQEGAFF
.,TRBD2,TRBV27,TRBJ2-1,TGTGCCAGCAGTTTATATACAGGGACTAGCGGGATTGAGCAGTTCTTC,CASSLYTGTSGIEQFF
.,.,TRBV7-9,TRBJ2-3,TGTGCCAGCAGCTTAGCCGGATCTAGCACAGATACGCAGTATTTT,CASSLAGSSTDTQYF
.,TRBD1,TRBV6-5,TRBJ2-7,TGTGCCAGCAGTTTACGGGACAGGGGCCCCTACGAGCAGTACTTC,CASSLRDRGPYEQYF
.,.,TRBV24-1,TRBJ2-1,TGTGCCACCAGGCCCCAGTGGGCAGATTCCAATGAGCAGTTCTTC,CATRPQWADSNEQFF
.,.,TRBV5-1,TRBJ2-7,TGCGCCAGCAGCTTAGTGGTCGGCTCCTACGAGCAGTACTTC,CASSLVVGSYEQYF
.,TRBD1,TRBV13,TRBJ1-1,TGTGCCAGCAGACCGGGACAGTCGAACACTGAAGCTTTCTTT,CASRPGQSNTEAFF
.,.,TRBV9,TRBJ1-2,TGTGCCAGCAGCGTAGGCGGTCAAGGACCAAAACACTTGGATGGCTACACCTTC,CASSVGGQGPKHLDGYTF
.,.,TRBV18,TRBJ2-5,TGTGCCAGCTCACCTACGGAGGGGGCACAGGAGACCCAGTACTTC,CASSPTEGAQETQYF
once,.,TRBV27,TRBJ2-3,TGTGCCAGCAGTTTATCAAGGCTCGGGAATACGCAGTATTTT,CASSLSRLGNTQYF
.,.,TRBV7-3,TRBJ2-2,TGTGCCAGCAGCTTAACCCCAACAGCAAACACCGGGGAGCTGTTTTTT,CASSLTPTANTGELFF